The 14 T cell receptor beta chains below were found in one sample sequenced in a study of T cell responses to AZD1222 COVID-19 vaccine. The repertoire was sequenced with immunoSEQ multiplex PCR; TCRdb's copy has only in-frame clones and lacks some. The sample shows more than 150,000 clones, approximately 91% of them seen only once. Material: peripheral blood, obtained 28 days after the second AZD1222 dose. These receptors originate from an adult who received the AZD1222 COVID-19 vaccine.

The chain uses TRBV28 and TRBJ1-2; 10 nucleotides match TRBD1. The CDR3 sequence is 20 residues long. Germline trimming cut 1 base from V and 1 base from J; bases unmatched to any gene: 15. The germline V gene encodes CDR1 MDHEN and CDR2 SYDVKM. CDR3 amino acids: CASSLFWSVVDRGYNYGYTF. In DNA, the CDR3 is TGTGCCAGCAGTTTATTTTGGTCGGTGGTGGACAGGGGGTATAACTATGGCTACACCTTC.

This clone has just one count. The rearrangement links TRBV19 to TRBJ1-2; 7 nucleotides line up with TRBD1. With 7 bases clipped from V and 6 bases from J, the junction kept 14 bases outside the gene matches. The CDR3 has 15 residues. Per the germline V gene, CDR1 is LNHDA and CDR2 is SQIVND (reference sequence). CDR3 bases: TGTGCCAGTACTCCAATCGACAGGGTGGGTCATGGCTACACCTTC. Its translation is CASTPIDRVGHGYTF.

This clone was recorded only once. The chain uses TRBV7-8 and TRBJ1-2, with TRBD1 matching 7 bases. The V gene's germline CDR1 is SGHVS and CDR2 FQNEAQ. Trimming cost V 5 bases and J 7 bases; bases outside gene matches: 7. This CDR3 has 13 residues. The CDR3 sequence is CASSKQGVGGYTF. In nucleotides, the CDR3 is TGTGCCAGCAGCAAGCAGGGGGTAGGTGGCTACACCTTC.

This rearrangement joins TRBV7-8 to TRBJ2-7; a possible D gene is TRBD1 (6 bases). Trimming pared 5 bases from V and 6 bases from J, leaving 17 bases between. This CDR3 is built from 14 residues. Germline V lookup: CDR1 SGHVS, CDR2 FQNEAQ. The CDR3 DNA sequence: TGTGCCAGCAGCCCCCTCTCACAGGGAACCGAGCAGTACTTC. This gives the protein CASSPLSQGTEQYF.

The chain couples TRBV12-3 or TRBV12-4 to TRBJ1-5, with D uncertain. The germline V and J ends were trimmed by 3 bases and 2 bases, with 5 bases remaining between them. The length of the CDR3 is 13 residues. For the CDR3, the DNA is TGTGCCAGCAGTTTGATGGGCAATCAGCCCCAGCATTTT. Protein: CASSLMGNQPQHF.

V is TRBV27 and J is TRBJ1-2; possibly TRBD1 for D (6 bases). With 6 bases removed from V and 6 bases from J, the gap between germline ends came to 14 bases. The length of the CDR3 is 13 residues. Per the germline V gene, CDR1 is MNHEY and CDR2 is SMNVEV (reference sequence). Here the CDR3 DNA reads TGTGCCAGCAGGCCCTTGGGGGCAAATGGCTACACCTTC. Protein: CASRPLGANGYTF.

CDR3 in amino acids: CASSQSPFQPQHF. CDR3 DNA sequence: TGTGCCAGCAGCCAATCCCCGTTTCAGCCCCAGCATTTT. V and J are TRBV3-1 (or the pseudogene TRBV3-2) and TRBJ1-5; no clear D gene. The CDR3 is 13 amino acids. V was pared by 2 bases and J by 6 bases, with 8 bases between. Germline V CDR1 and CDR2: LGHDT, YNNKEL (reference sequence).

The chain is built from TRBV12-5 and TRBJ2-7; D tentatively fits TRBD1 or TRBD2 (5 bases each). The CDR3 loop spans 19 amino acids. CDR1 is LGHNT, CDR2 FRNRAP, per germline. Trimming cost V 2 bases and J 0 bases, with 23 bases left between them. The CDR3 region is CASGLPPPRGSVRSYEQYF. DNA of the CDR3: TGTGCTAGTGGTTTGCCCCCTCCGAGGGGTTCCGTCCGCTCCTACGAGCAGTACTTC.

This chain connects TRBV30 to TRBJ1-6, with 8 bases that match TRBD1. This CDR3 has 15 residues. Per germline, CDR1 GTSNPN and CDR2 SVGIG (reference sequence). J was trimmed by 9 bases and V by 1 base; bases with no gene match: 8. In nucleotides, the CDR3 is TGTGCCTGGAGTGGGGGGCAGGGGGCAAGTTCACCCCTCCACTTT. This codes for CAWSGGQGASSPLHF.

Written as DNA, the CDR3 is TGTGCCAGCAGCGTAGCCGCCGGATCGAATGAAAAACTGTTTTTT. This sequence encodes CASSVAAGSNEKLFF. The chain combines TRBV9 with TRBJ1-4; D not certain. CDR1 and CDR2 from the germline V gene are SGDLS and YYNGEE. Trimming removed 0 bases at V and 5 bases at J, with 11 bases between. The CDR3 covers 15 residues.

The chain uses TRBV5-1 and TRBJ1-1, with D possibly being TRBD1 (5 bases). The CDR3 totals 12 residues. The germline V and J ends were trimmed by 7 bases and 1 base, with 8 bases remaining between them. The germline gives CDR1 SGHRS, CDR2 YFSETQ. The chain's CDR3 is CASGQGNTEAFF. In nucleotides, the CDR3 is TGCGCCAGCGGTCAGGGGAACACTGAAGCTTTCTTT.

The rearrangement links TRBV7-3 to TRBJ2-1; D ambiguous. Per germline, CDR1 SGHTA and CDR2 FQGTGA. V dropped 2 bases and J dropped 1 base, with 6 bases sitting between them. The CDR3 is 14 residues long. In nucleotides, the CDR3 is TGTGCCAGCAGCTTAGCTGGGTCCTACAATGAGCAGTTCTTC. Protein product: CASSLAGSYNEQFF. Together with reference TRBV7-3 and TRBJ2-1, the CDR3 gives the full variable domain: GAGVSQTPSNKVTEKGKYVELRCDPISGHTALYWYRQSLGQGPEFLIYFQGTGAADDSGLPNDRFFAVRPEGSVSTLKIQRTERGDSAVYLCASSLAGSYNEQFFGPGTRLTVL.

CDR3 amino acids: CASRTRAGGRDTQYF. The DNA for the CDR3 is TGTGCCAGCAGGACCCGCGCGGGGGGAAGAGATACGCAGTATTTT. The rearrangement links TRBV5-4 to TRBJ2-3, with 8 bases matching TRBD2. The J segment lost 5 bases and the V segment lost 5 bases, leaving 10 bases of the junction unmatched. The CDR3 has 15 residues. Looked up from germline, CDR1 is SGHNT and CDR2 is YYREEE (reference sequence). The whole variable domain, remainder taken from reference TRBV5-4 and TRBJ2-3, is ETGVTQSPTHLIKTRGQQVTLRCSSQSGHNTVSWYQQALGQGPQFIFQYYREEENGRGNFPPRFSGLQFPNYSSELNVNALELDDSALYLCASRTRAGGRDTQYFGPGTRLTVL.

V is TRBV6-5 and J is TRBJ2-2, with D hard to call. Trimming took 6 bases from V and 6 from J, leaving 8 bases between them. CDR3 length: 12 amino acids. In germline, CDR1 is MNHEY, CDR2 SVGAGI. The CDR3 DNA is TGTGCCAGCAGGACAAGCGCCGGGGAGCTGTTTTTT. Encoded protein: CASRTSAGELFF.